This TCR beta chain was sequenced for a study of response to subunit inactivated influenza vaccine. Each CDR3 protein is one row after TCRdb ran MiXCR on the RT-PCR reads. The table has about half a million distinct CDR3 sequences, less than 30% seen once. This CDR3 contains 14 residues. Per germline, CDR1 ENHRY and CDR2 SYGVKD. V trimming: 5 bases; J trimming: 1 base; junction bases outside the gene matches: 2. The sample in question was CD4+ T cells sorted from PBMCs, obtained 5 to 6 days after vaccination. The receptor was derived from a man between 45 and 60 years old who received an inactivated influenza vaccine. This rearrangement joins TRBV10-3 to TRBJ2-7; 10 bases fit TRBD1. CDR3 sequence (DNA): TGTGCCATCAGTAAGGGACAGGGGTCCTACGAGCAGTACTTC. Its translation is CAISKGQGSYEQYF.